The 24 T cell receptor beta chains in this list originate from one sample, sequenced in a study of PD-L1 blockade in urothelial cancer. The table came from immunoSEQ multiplex PCR; TCRdb's copy has only in-frame clones and leaves some out. This sample has about 130,000 clones, with more than 75% found just once. The time point here: peripheral blood 6 weeks after treatment start. The source was PBMCs, collected around atezolizumab (anti-PD-L1) treatment. The source of these receptors is a man between 45 and 60 years old with urothelial cancer.

The rearrangement uses TRBV6-5 and TRBJ2-3; 11 bases line up with TRBD1. V lost 5 bases to trimming and J lost 5 bases; unmatched junction nucleotides: 6. The CDR3 loop spans 15 amino acids. Per germline, CDR1 MNHEY and CDR2 SVGAGI. CDR3 in amino acids: CASSPDRGRRDTQYF. In DNA form, the CDR3 reads TGTGCCAGCAGTCCGGACAGGGGGCGGCGAGATACGCAGTATTTT.

This chain connects TRBV7-2 to TRBJ2-7; 12 bases are shared with TRBD2. The CDR3 has 15 residues. The germline gives CDR1 SGHTA, CDR2 FQGNSA. V was pared by 6 bases and J by 2 bases, with 5 bases of the junction left unmatched. Here the CDR3 DNA reads TGTGCCAGCAGGAAGGGACTAGCGGGCACCTACGAGCAGTACTTC. This encodes CASRKGLAGTYEQYF.

The chain is built from TRBV6-1 and TRBJ2-1; D might be TRBD1 (6 bases). Trimming pared 5 bases from V and 10 bases from J, leaving 12 bases between. CDR1 is MNHNS and CDR2 is SASEGT in the germline V gene. The CDR3 extends over 12 amino acids. CDR3 DNA: TGTGCCAGCAGTTTTACAGGGTCCGAGCAGTTCTTC. Amino acid sequence: CASSFTGSEQFF.

The chain combines TRBV19 with TRBJ2-7; D is ambiguous. The CDR3 runs 14 residues. V lost 5 bases, J lost 3 bases, and 14 bases lay in between. Germline values: CDR1 LNHDA, CDR2 SQIVND (reference sequence). This chain's CDR3 is CASSLRFPYYEQYF. CDR3 in DNA: TGTGCCAGTAGTCTACGTTTCCCCTACTACGAGCAGTACTTC. The full variable domain, its missing parts supplied by reference TRBV19 and TRBJ2-7, is DGGITQSPKYLFRKEGQNVTLSCEQNLNHDAMYWYRQDPGQGLRLIYYSQIVNDFQKGDIAEGYSVSREKKESFPLTVTSAQKNPTAFYLCASSLRFPYYEQYFGPGTRLTVT.

J is TRBJ2-3 and V is TRBV19, with D maybe TRBD1 (5 bases). Trimming cost V 1 base and J 0 bases, with 8 bases left between them. Germline values: CDR1 LNHDA, CDR2 SQIVND (reference sequence). There are 15 residues in the CDR3. The CDR3 DNA reads TGTGCCAGTAGTATAGCAGGGTATAGCACAGATACGCAGTATTTT. This codes for CASSIAGYSTDTQYF.

A word on this clone: The same CDR3 can be traced to other DNA sequences in this sample. The rearrangement links TRBV5-1 to TRBJ2-7, with 7 bases lining up with TRBD2. The V gene's germline CDR1 is SGHRS and CDR2 YFSETQ. Germline trimming cut 7 bases from V and 4 bases from J; bases unmatched to any gene: 11. This CDR3 region has 14 residues. DNA of the CDR3: TGCGCCAGCGCCCTAGAGGGAGGGCCGTACGAGCAGTACTTC. Translating it yields CASALEGGPYEQYF. The full variable domain, with the rest looked up from reference TRBV5-1 and TRBJ2-7, is KAGVTQTPRYLIKTRGQQVTLSCSPISGHRSVSWYQQTPGQGLQFLFEYFSETQRNKGNFPGRFSGRQFSNSRSEMNVSTLELGDSALYLCASALEGGPYEQYFGPGTRLTVT.

This clone was observed at least ten times. The chain recombines TRBV18 with TRBJ1-6; D may be TRBD1 (5 bases). The CDR3 runs to 14 residues. Germline lookup yields CDR1 KGHSH and CDR2 LQKENI. Trimming took 3 bases from V and 8 from J, leaving 11 bases between them. The chain's CDR3 is CASSPTDRYSPLHF. CDR3 DNA: TGTGCCAGCTCACCGACCGACAGATATTCACCCCTCCACTTT.

This sequence joins TRBV7-9 and TRBJ2-1, with D possibly being TRBD2 (5 bases). Trimming left V 8 bases short and J 0 bases short, with 14 bases between. Germline values: CDR1 SEHNR, CDR2 FQNEAQ (reference sequence). The CDR3 is made up of 15 amino acids. This CDR3 is CASGERRSSYNEQFF. In DNA form, the CDR3 reads TGTGCCAGCGGTGAGCGGAGGAGCTCCTACAATGAGCAGTTCTTC.

This clone occurred a few times. The rearrangement uses TRBV10-3 and TRBJ2-2, with a tentative D call TRBD1 (6 bases). This CDR3 region has 14 residues. CDR1 is ENHRY and CDR2 is SYGVKD in the germline V gene. The ends were cut back, 3 bases at V and 4 bases at J, with 9 bases in the middle. CDR3 nucleotide sequence: TGTGCCATCAGTGAAACAGGGACCACCGGGGAGCTGTTTTTT. Protein sequence: CAISETGTTGELFF.

The genes are TRBV5-4 and TRBJ2-1; 10 positions agree with TRBD2. Germline CDR1 is SGHNT and CDR2 is YYREEE (reference sequence). The CDR3 has 16 amino acids. Germline trimming cut 4 bases from V and 3 bases from J; bases unmatched to any gene: 7. CDR3 residues: CASSIGGTSVYNEQFF. DNA of the CDR3: TGTGCCAGCAGCATCGGCGGGACTAGCGTCTACAATGAGCAGTTCTTC.

The rearrangement links TRBV30 to TRBJ2-3; 7 bases line up with TRBD2. J gave up 6 bases and V 0 bases, and 6 bases lay outside the gene matches. The CDR3 loop spans 14 amino acids. Germline CDR1 GTSNPN, CDR2 SVGIG (reference sequence). The CDR3 nucleotides read TGTGCCTGGAGTGTCGGGGGGAGTCTGGATACGCAGTATTTT. As protein: CAWSVGGSLDTQYF.

The chain is built from TRBV27 and TRBJ1-1, with TRBD1 as a possible D gene (6 bases). Between the trimmed V and J ends, which lost 6 bases and 4 bases, there was a span of 15 bases. The CDR3 extends over 14 amino acids. Germline lookup yields CDR1 MNHEY and CDR2 SMNVEV (reference sequence). The CDR3 coding sequence is TGTGCCAGCAGGTTCCGGACAGAAGGCACTGAAGCTTTCTTT. This translates into CASRFRTEGTEAFF.

The chain uses TRBV2 and TRBJ2-6; D might be TRBD2 (5 bases). The CDR3 loop spans 17 amino acids. Germline values: CDR1 SNHLY, CDR2 FYNNEI. With 6 bases removed from V and 2 bases from J, the gap between germline ends came to 17 bases. This CDR3 reads CASSRKRSEAGANVLTF. For the CDR3, the DNA is TGTGCCAGCAGCCGAAAGCGATCGGAGGCTGGGGCCAACGTCCTGACTTTC.

The V gene is TRBV5-1, the J gene TRBJ1-6; perhaps TRBD1 as D (6 bases). CDR1 is SGHRS and CDR2 is YFSETQ in the germline V gene. CDR3 size: 15 residues. V was shortened by 4 bases and J by 10 bases, with 18 bases between the two germline ends. CDR3 region: CASSPSGTTTSPLHF. CDR3 bases: TGCGCCAGCAGCCCATCCGGGACAACGACATCACCCCTCCACTTT.

The chain has TRBV7-2 and TRBJ2-5, with D maybe TRBD2 (7 bases). CDR3 length: 13 amino acids. CDR1 and CDR2 (germline): SGHTA, FQGNSA. The ends were cut back, 5 bases at V and 7 bases at J, with 14 bases in the middle. The CDR3 spells CASSPREGGTQYF. In DNA form, the CDR3 reads TGTGCCAGCAGCCCTAGGGAGGGGGGGACCCAGTACTTC. Full variable domain (outside the CDR3, taken from reference TRBV7-2 and TRBJ2-5): GAGVSQSPSNKVTEKGKDVELRCDPISGHTALYWYRQSLGQGLEFLIYFQGNSAPDKSGLPSDRFSAERTGGSVSTLTIQRTQQEDSAVYLCASSPREGGTQYFGPGTRLLVL.

The chain couples TRBV4-2 to TRBJ2-1; 12 positions match TRBD1. From germline, CDR1 is LGHNA and CDR2 YNFKEQ. The junction had 0 bases not matched to a gene; V was cut back by 4 bases and J by 2 bases. The CDR3 extends over 15 amino acids. CDR3 protein: CASSRDRGPYNEQFF. The CDR3 DNA follows: TGTGCCAGCAGCCGGGACAGGGGGCCCTACAATGAGCAGTTCTTC.

The chain is built from TRBV6-5 and TRBJ1-6; D is undetermined. The CDR3 sequence is 14 residues long. Germline loops: CDR1 MNHEY, CDR2 SVGAGI. Trimming cost V 6 bases and J 9 bases, with 15 bases left between them. CDR3 nucleotide sequence: TGTGCCAGCAGCAAGAGACGGGAGGCTTCACCCCTCCACTTT. It specifies CASSKRREASPLHF.

DNA of the CDR3: TGTGCCAGCAGACGGGGGACTAGCGGGAGGGCCTCCGGGGAGCAGTACTTC. This translates into CASRRGTSGRASGEQYF. The chain carries TRBV28 and TRBJ2-7, with 16 positions matching TRBD2. Per the germline V gene, CDR1 is MDHEN and CDR2 is SYDVKM. The trim removed 6 bases at V and 7 bases at J, leaving 12 bases unmatched. CDR3 length: 17 amino acids.

This chain joins TRBV19 and TRBJ1-6; unclear D gene. The CDR3 covers 12 residues. The germline V and J ends were trimmed by 5 bases and 8 bases, with 7 bases remaining between them. Looked up from germline, CDR1 is LNHDA and CDR2 is SQIVND (reference sequence). In DNA form, the CDR3 reads TGTGCCAGTAGTGTGTATGATTCACCCCTCCACTTT. Amino acids: CASSVYDSPLHF.

The rearrangement uses TRBV28 and TRBJ1-1; 8 positions match TRBD1. This CDR3 region has 14 residues. V lost 7 bases, J lost 1 base, and 5 bases stayed unmatched. The germline V gene has CDR1 MDHEN and CDR2 SYDVKM. This CDR3 reads CASTTGVGNTEAFF. In DNA, the CDR3 is TGTGCCAGCACGACAGGGGTCGGGAACACTGAAGCTTTCTTT.

The CDR3 coding sequence is TGTGCCAGCAGCCGCAGCCGCCTAACAGGCTTTCAAGAGACCCAGTACTTC. This encodes CASSRSRLTGFQETQYF. The chain employs TRBV5-6 and TRBJ2-5; a weak D match, TRBD1 (5 bases). Deletions cut 4 bases from V and 2 bases from J, with 21 bases between. Germline CDR1 reads SGHDT; CDR2 reads YYEEEE. This CDR3 is 17 amino acids long.

This chain uses TRBV2 with TRBJ1-1; D call uncertain. V was clipped by 6 bases and J by 0 bases, with 5 bases between them. CDR3 length: 12 residues. Germline V lookup: CDR1 SNHLY, CDR2 FYNNEI. CDR3 nucleotide sequence: TGTGCCAGCAGCAGGTTGAACACTGAAGCTTTCTTT. Translating gives CASSRLNTEAFF.

Written as DNA, the CDR3 is TGTGCCAGCAGTCCTCTCAGCTTAGCGGGAGTCCCAGATACGCAGTATTTT. This sequence encodes CASSPLSLAGVPDTQYF. This chain uses TRBV28 with TRBJ2-3; 9 bases map to TRBD2. V was pared by 5 bases and J by 4 bases, with 13 bases of the junction left unmatched. CDR3 size: 17 residues. The V gene's germline CDR1 is MDHEN and CDR2 SYDVKM.

This clone appeared once. The chain employs TRBV19 and TRBJ1-5; D not certain. Per the germline V gene, CDR1 is LNHDA and CDR2 is SQIVND (reference sequence). With 3 bases removed from V and 0 bases from J, the gap between germline ends came to 15 bases. CDR3 length: 17 amino acids. CDR3 in DNA: TGTGCCAGTAGTATCCCCGGACTCCGGGATAGCAATCAGCCCCAGCATTTT. It codes for CASSIPGLRDSNQPQHF. The whole variable domain, filled in from reference TRBV19 and TRBJ1-5, reads DGGITQSPKYLFRKEGQNVTLSCEQNLNHDAMYWYRQDPGQGLRLIYYSQIVNDFQKGDIAEGYSVSREKKESFPLTVTSAQKNPTAFYLCASSIPGLRDSNQPQHFGDGTRLSIL.